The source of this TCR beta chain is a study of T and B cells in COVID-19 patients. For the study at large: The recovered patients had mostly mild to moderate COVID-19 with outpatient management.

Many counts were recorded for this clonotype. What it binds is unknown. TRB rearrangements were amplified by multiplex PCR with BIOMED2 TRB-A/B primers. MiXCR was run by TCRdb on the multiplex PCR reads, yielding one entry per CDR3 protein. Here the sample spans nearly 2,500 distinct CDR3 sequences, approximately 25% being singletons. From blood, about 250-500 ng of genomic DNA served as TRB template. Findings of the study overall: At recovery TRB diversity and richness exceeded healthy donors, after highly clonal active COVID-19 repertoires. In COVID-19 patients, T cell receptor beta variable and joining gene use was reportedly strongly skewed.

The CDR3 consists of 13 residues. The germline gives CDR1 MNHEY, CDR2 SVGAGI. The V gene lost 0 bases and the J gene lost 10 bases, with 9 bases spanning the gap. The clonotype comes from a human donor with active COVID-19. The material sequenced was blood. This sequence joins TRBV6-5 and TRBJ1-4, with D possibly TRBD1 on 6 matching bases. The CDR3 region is CASSYSKGGKLFF. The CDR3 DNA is TGTGCCAGCAGTTACTCGAAAGGGGGAAAACTGTTTTTT.